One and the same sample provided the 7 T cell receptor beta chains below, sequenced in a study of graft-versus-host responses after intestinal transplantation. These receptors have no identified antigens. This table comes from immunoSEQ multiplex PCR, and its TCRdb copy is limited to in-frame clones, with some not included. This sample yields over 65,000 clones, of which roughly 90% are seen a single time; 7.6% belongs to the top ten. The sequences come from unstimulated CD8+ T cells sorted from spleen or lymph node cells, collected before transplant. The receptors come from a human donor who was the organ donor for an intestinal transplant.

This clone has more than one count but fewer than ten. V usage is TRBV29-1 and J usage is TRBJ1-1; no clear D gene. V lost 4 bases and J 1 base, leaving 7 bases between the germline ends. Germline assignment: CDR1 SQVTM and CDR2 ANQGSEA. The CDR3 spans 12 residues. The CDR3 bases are TGCAGCGTTGTTTACAGGAACACTGAAGCTTTCTTT. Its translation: CSVVYRNTEAFF.

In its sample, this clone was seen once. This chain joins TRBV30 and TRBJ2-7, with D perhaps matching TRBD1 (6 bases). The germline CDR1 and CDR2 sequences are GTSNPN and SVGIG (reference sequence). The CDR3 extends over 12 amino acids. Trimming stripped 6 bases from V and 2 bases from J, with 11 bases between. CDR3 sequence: CACRTATYEQYF. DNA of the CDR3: TGTGCCTGCAGGACAGCAACCTACGAGCAGTACTTC.

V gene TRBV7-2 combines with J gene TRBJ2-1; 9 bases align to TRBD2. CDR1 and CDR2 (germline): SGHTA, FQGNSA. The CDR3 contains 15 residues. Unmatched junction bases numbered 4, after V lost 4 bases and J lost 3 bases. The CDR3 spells CASSSGLAYYNEQFF. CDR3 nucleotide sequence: TGTGCCAGCAGCTCCGGACTAGCGTACTACAATGAGCAGTTCTTC.

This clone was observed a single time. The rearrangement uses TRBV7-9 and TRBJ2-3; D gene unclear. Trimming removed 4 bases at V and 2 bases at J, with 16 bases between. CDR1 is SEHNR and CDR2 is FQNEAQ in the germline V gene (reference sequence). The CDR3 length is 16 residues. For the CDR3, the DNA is TGTGCCAGCAGCTCTATTATTCAGGCTTACACAGATACGCAGTATTTT. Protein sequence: CASSSIIQAYTDTQYF.

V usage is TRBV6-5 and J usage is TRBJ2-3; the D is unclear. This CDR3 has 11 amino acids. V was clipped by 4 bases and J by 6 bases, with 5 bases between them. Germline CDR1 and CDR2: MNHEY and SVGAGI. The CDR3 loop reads CASSWADTQYF. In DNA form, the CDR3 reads TGTGCCAGCAGTTGGGCTGATACGCAGTATTTT.

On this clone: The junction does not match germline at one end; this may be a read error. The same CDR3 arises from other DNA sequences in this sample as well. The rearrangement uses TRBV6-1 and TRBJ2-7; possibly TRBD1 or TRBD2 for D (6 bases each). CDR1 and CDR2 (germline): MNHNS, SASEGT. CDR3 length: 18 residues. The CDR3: CASSEPHFDGGYGVRQYF. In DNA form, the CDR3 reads TGTGCCAGCAGTGAACCCCACTTCGACGGGGGCTACGGGGTGCGGCAGTACTTT.

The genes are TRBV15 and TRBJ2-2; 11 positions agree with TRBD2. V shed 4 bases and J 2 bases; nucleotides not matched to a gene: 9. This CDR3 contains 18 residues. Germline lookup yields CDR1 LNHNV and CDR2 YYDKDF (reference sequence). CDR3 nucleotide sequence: TGTGCCACCAGCAAATCTGCTAGCGGGGGGCAAAACACCGGGGAGCTGTTTTTT. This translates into CATSKSASGGQNTGELFF.